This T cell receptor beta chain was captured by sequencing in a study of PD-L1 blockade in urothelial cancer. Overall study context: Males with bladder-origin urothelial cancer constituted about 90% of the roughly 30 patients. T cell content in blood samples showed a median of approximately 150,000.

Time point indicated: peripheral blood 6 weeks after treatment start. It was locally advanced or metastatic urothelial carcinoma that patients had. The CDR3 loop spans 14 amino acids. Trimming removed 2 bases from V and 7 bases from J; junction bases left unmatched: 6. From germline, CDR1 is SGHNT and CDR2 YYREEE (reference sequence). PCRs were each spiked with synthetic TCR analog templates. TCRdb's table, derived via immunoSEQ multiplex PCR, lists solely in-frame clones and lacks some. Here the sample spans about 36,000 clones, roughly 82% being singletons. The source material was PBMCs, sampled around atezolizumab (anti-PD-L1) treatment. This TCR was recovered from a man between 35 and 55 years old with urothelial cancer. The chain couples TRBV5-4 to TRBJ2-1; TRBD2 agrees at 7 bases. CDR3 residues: CASSLDSGHNEQFF. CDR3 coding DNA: TGTGCCAGCAGCTTAGATAGCGGGCATAATGAGCAGTTCTTC.